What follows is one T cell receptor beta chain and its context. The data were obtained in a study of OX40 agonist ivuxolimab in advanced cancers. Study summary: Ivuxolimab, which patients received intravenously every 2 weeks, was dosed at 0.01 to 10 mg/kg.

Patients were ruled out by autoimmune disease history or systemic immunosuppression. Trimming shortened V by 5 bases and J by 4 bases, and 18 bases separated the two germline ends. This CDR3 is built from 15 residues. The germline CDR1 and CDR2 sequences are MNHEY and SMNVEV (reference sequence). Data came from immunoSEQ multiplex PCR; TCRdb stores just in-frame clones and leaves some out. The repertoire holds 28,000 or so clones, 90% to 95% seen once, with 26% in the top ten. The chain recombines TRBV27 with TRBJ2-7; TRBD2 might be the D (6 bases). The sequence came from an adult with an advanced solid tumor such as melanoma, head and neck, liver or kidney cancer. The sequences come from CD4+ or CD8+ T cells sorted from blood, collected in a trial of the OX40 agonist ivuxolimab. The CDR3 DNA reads TGTGCCAGCAGTCAAGCGGGTCTATCGGCTTACGAGCAGTACTTC. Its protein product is CASSQAGLSAYEQYF.